This TCR beta chain was documented in a study of neoadjuvant anti-PD-1 for oral cavity cancer. With 4 bases removed from V and 1 base from J, the gap between germline ends came to 7 bases. CDR3 length: 13 amino acids. Germline-derived CDR1 and CDR2 are SGHTA and FQGNSA. Profiled with immunoSEQ multiplex PCR; TCRdb holds only in-frame clones, not every one. This sample carries around 70,000 clones, more than 75% of them seen once, and the ten largest clones take roughly 3.4%. Time point reported: after neoadjuvant nivolumab, at surgical resection. The sequencing used PBMCs, collected after nivolumab (anti-PD-1) treatment. The clonotype comes from a person between 40 and 79 years old with oral cavity squamous cell carcinoma. The chain uses TRBV7-2 and TRBJ1-1; D gene uncertain. The CDR3 here is CASSSQPNTEAFF. The CDR3 DNA sequence: TGTGCCAGCAGCTCACAGCCGAACACTGAAGCTTTCTTT. Full variable domain (outside the CDR3, taken from reference TRBV7-2 and TRBJ1-1): GAGVSQSPSNKVTEKGKDVELRCDPISGHTALYWYRQSLGQGLEFLIYFQGNSAPDKSGLPSDRFSAERTGGSVSTLTIQRTQQEDSAVYLCASSSQPNTEAFFGQGTRLTVV.